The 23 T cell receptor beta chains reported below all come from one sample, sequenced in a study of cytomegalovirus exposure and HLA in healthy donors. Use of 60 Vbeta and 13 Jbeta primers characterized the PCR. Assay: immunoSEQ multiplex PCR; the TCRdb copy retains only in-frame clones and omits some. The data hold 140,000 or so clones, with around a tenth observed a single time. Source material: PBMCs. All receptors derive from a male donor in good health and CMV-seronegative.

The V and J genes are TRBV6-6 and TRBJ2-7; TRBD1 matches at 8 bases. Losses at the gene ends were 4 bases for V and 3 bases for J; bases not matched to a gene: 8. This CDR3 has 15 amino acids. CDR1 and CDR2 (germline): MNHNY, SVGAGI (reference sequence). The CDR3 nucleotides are TGTGCCAGCAGTTGGACGGGACAGGCCAACTACGAGCAGTACTTC. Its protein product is CASSWTGQANYEQYF.

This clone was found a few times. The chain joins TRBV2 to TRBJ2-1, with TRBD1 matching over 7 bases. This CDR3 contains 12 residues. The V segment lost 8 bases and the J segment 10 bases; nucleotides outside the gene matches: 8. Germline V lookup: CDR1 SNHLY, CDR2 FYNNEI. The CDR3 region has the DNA TGTGCCAGCGAGACAGGGTACGAGGAGCAGTTCTTC. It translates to CASETGYEEQFF.

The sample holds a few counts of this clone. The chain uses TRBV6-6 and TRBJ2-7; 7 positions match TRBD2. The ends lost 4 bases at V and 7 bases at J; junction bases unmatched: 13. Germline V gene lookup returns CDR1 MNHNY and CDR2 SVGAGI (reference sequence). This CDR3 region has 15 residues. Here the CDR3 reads CASSFTGGTAGEQYF. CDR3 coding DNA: TGTGCCAGCAGTTTCACGGGGGGAACGGCGGGGGAGCAGTACTTC.

CDR3 in DNA: TGTGCCAGCAGCTTAGTCTTGGAGACCCAGTACTTC. Its translation: CASSLVLETQYF. The chain employs TRBV7-2 and TRBJ2-5; D remains ambiguous. V was trimmed by 1 base and J by 5 bases, leaving 5 bases between them. The CDR3 extends over 12 amino acids. Germline V gene sequence: CDR1 SGHTA, CDR2 FQGNSA.

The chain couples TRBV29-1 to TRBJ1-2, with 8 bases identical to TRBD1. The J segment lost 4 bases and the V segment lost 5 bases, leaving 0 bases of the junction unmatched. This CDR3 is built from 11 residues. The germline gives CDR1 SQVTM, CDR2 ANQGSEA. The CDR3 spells CSVTGGYGYTF. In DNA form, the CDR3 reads TGCAGCGTTACAGGGGGCTATGGCTACACCTTC.

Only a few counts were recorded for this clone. CDR3 DNA: TGTGCCAGCAGTTTACCGCAGGGACTTCCCCACGTCTACTTC. Its translation: CASSLPQGLPHVYF. V usage is TRBV28 and J usage is TRBJ2-7, with D maybe TRBD2 (6 bases). Between the trimmed V and J ends, which lost 2 bases and 13 bases, there was a span of 21 bases. This CDR3 spans 14 amino acids. Germline assignment: CDR1 MDHEN and CDR2 SYDVKM.

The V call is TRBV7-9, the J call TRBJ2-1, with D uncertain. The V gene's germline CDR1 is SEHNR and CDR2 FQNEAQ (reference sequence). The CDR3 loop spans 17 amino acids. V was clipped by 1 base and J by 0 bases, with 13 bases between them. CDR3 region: CASSLDQRATSYNEQFF. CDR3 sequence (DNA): TGTGCCAGCAGCTTAGATCAGCGAGCTACCTCCTACAATGAGCAGTTCTTC.

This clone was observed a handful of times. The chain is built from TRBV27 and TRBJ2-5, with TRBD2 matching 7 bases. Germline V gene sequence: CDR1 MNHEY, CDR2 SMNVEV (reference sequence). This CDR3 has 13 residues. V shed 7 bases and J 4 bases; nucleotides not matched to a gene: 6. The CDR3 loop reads CASKVSGAETQYF. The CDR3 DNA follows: TGTGCCAGCAAAGTAAGCGGGGCAGAGACCCAGTACTTC.

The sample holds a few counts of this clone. The DNA of the CDR3 is TGTGCCAGCTCTACCAACCCTCGGGGGGCCGGGACCCAGTACTTC. This codes for CASSTNPRGAGTQYF. This chain links TRBV18 with TRBJ2-5; possible D gene TRBD2, 7 bases. This CDR3 has 15 amino acids. V gave up 6 bases and J gave up 7 bases, with 21 bases separating them. Germline V gene lookup returns CDR1 KGHSH and CDR2 LQKENI.

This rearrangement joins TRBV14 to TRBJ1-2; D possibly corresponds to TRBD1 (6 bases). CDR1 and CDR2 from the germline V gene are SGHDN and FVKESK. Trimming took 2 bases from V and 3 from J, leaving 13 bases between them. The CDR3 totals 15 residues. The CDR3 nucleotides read TGTGCCAGCAGCCAAATAACAGGGTCGTACTATGGCTACACCTTC. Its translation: CASSQITGSYYGYTF.

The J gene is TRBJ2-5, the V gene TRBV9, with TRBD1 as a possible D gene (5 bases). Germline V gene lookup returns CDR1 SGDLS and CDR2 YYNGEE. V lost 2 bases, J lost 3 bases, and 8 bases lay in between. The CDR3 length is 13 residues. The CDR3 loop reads CASSVTAKETQYF. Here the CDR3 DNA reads TGTGCCAGCAGCGTGACAGCGAAAGAGACCCAGTACTTC. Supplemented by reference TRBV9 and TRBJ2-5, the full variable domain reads DSGVTQTPKHLITATGQRVTLRCSPRSGDLSVYWYQQSLDQGLQFLIQYYNGEERAKGNILERFSAQQFPDLHSELNLSSLELGDSALYFCASSVTAKETQYFGPGTRLLVL.

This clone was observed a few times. CDR3 sequence: CASSYWREVNTEAFF. For the CDR3, the DNA is TGTGCCAGCAGTTACTGGAGGGAGGTGAACACTGAAGCTTTCTTT. The chain employs TRBV6-5 and TRBJ1-1; D unresolved. The CDR3 is made up of 15 amino acids. Germline lookup yields CDR1 MNHEY and CDR2 SVGAGI. Trimming shortened V by 1 base and J by 0 bases, and 9 bases separated the two germline ends.

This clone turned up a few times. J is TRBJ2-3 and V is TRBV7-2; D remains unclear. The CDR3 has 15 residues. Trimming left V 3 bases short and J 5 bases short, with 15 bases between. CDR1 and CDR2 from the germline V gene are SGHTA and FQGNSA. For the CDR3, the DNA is TGTGCCAGCAGCTTGTTGCAGGCTCTGGGAGATACGCAGTATTTT. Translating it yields CASSLLQALGDTQYF.

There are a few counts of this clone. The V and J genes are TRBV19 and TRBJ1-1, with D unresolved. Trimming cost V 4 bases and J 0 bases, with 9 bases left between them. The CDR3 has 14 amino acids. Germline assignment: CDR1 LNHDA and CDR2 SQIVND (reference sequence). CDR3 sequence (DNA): TGTGCCAGTAGTACCAGCACAGTGAACACTGAAGCTTTCTTT. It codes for CASSTSTVNTEAFF.

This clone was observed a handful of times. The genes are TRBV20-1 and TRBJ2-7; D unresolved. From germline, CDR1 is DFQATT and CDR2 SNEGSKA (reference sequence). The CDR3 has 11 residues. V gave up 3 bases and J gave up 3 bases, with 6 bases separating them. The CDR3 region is CSASLVYEQYF. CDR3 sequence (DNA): TGCAGTGCTAGTCTAGTCTACGAGCAGTACTTC.

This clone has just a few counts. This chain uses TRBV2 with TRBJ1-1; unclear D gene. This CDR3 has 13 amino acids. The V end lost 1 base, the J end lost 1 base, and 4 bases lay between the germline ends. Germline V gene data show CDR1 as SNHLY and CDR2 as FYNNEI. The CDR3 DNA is TGTGCCAGCAGTGAAGGGGCGAACACTGAAGCTTTCTTT. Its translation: CASSEGANTEAFF.

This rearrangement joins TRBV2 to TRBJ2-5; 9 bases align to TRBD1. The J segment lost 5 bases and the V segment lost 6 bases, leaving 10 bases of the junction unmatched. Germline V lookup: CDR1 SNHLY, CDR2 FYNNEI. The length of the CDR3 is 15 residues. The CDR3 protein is CASSHGTGRDETQYF. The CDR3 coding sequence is TGTGCCAGCAGCCACGGGACAGGGAGAGATGAGACCCAGTACTTC.

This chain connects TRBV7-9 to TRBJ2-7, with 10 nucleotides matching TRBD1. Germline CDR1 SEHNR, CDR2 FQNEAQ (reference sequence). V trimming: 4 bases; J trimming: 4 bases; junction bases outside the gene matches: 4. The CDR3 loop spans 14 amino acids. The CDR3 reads CASSSRTGGYEQYF. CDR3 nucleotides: TGTGCCAGCAGCTCCCGGACAGGGGGTTACGAGCAGTACTTC.

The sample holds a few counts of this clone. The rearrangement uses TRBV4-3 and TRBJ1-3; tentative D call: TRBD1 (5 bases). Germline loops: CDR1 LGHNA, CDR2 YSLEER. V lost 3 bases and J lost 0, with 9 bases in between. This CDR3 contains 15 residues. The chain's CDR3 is CASSQDISSGNTIYF. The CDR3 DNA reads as TGCGCCAGCAGCCAGGACATTAGCTCTGGAAACACCATATATTTT.

The CDR3 loop is CAWMGQRFSGNTIYF. In DNA form, the CDR3 reads TGTGCCTGGATGGGACAGCGTTTCTCTGGAAACACCATATATTTT. The chain combines TRBV30 with TRBJ1-3; TRBD1 aligns across 7 bases. The germline gives CDR1 GTSNPN, CDR2 SVGIG (reference sequence). V shed 4 bases and J 0 bases; nucleotides not matched to a gene: 6. CDR3 length: 15 amino acids.

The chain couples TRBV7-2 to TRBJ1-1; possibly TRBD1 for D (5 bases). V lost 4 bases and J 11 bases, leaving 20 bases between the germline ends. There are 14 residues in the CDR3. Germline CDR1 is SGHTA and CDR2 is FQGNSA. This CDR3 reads CASSSWGWQVGAFF. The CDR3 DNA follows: TGTGCCAGCAGCTCTTGGGGCTGGCAGGTGGGGGCTTTCTTT.

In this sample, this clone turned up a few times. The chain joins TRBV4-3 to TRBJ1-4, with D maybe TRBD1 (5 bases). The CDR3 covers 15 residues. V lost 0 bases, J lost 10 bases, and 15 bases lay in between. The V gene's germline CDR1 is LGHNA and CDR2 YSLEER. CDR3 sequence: CASSQDRGTQGKLFF. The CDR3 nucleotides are TGCGCCAGCAGCCAAGATCGGGGGACTCAAGGAAAACTGTTTTTT.

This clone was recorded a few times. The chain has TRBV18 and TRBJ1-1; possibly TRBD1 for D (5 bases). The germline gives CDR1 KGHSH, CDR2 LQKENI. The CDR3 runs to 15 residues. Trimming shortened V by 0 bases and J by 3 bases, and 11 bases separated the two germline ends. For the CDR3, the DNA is TGTGCCAGCTCACCACCGGACAAAGTGGACACTGAAGCTTTCTTT. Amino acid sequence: CASSPPDKVDTEAFF.